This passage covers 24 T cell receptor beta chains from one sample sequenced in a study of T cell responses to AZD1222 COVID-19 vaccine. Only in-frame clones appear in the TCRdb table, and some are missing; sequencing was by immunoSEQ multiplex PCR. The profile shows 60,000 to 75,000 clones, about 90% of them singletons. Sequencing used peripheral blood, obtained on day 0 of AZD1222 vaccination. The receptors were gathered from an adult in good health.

The CDR3 sequence is CASSIFGGENYGYTF. The DNA for the CDR3 is TGCGCCAGCAGTATTTTTGGGGGGGAGAACTATGGCTACACCTTC. The chain uses TRBV5-1 and TRBJ1-2, with D perhaps matching TRBD1 (5 bases). Germline loops: CDR1 SGHRS, CDR2 YFSETQ. The CDR3 is 15 amino acids. V gave up 5 bases and J gave up 2 bases, with 16 bases separating them.

CDR3 DNA sequence: TGTGCCAGCAGCTTCCGGACAGGGGCGGATGGCTACACCTTC. Translated: CASSFRTGADGYTF. The rearrangement joins TRBV7-8 to TRBJ1-2; the match to TRBD1 covers 9 bases. The J segment lost 6 bases and the V segment lost 3 bases, leaving 5 bases of the junction unmatched. CDR3 length: 14 residues. Per the germline V gene, CDR1 is SGHVS and CDR2 is FQNEAQ.

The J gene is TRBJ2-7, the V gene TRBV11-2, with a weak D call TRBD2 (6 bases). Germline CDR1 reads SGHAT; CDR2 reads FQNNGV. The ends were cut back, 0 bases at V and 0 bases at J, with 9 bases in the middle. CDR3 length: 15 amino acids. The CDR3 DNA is TGTGCCAGCAGCTTAGAGGACTACCTCTCCTACGAGCAGTACTTC. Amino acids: CASSLEDYLSYEQYF.

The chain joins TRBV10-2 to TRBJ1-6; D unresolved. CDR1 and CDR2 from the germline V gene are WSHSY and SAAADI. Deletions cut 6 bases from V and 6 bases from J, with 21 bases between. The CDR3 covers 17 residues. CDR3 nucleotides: TGCGCCAGCAGGGCCCTTTTCGGCAGCCCAATTAATTCACCCCTCCACTTT. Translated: CASRALFGSPINSPLHF.

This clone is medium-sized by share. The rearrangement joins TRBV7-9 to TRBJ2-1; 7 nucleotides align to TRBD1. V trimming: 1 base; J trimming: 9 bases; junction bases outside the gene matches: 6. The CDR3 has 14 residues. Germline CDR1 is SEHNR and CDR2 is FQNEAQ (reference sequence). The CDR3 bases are TGTGCCAGCAGCTTAGGACAGGGTGGTACTGAGCAGTTCTTC. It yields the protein CASSLGQGGTEQFF.

CDR3 nucleotides: TGTGCCAGCCGAGACTCTCCGGGCCCGATCACAGATACGCAGTATTTT. Amino acids: CASRDSPGPITDTQYF. J is TRBJ2-3 and V is TRBV2; D gene unclear. The V end lost 8 bases, the J end lost 2 bases, and 20 bases lay between the germline ends. The CDR3 loop spans 16 amino acids. The germline gives CDR1 SNHLY, CDR2 FYNNEI.

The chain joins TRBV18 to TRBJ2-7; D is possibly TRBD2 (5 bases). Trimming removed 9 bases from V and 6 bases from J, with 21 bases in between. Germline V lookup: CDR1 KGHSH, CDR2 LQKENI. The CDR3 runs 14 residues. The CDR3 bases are TGTGCCAGTTCTACGAGGACGGGTGCGGGCGAGCAGTACTTC. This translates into CASSTRTGAGEQYF.

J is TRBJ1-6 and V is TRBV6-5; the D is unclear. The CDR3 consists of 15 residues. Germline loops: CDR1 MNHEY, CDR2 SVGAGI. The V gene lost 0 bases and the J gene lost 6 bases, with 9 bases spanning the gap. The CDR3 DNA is TGTGCCAGCAGTTACTCTCGAGCCCCTAATTCACCCCTCCACTTT. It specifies CASSYSRAPNSPLHF.

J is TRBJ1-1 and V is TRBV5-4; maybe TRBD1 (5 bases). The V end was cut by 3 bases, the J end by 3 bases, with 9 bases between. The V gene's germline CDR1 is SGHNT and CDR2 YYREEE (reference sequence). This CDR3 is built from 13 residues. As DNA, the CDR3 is TGTGCCAGCAGCTGGTCACAGGACACTGAAGCTTTCTTT. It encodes CASSWSQDTEAFF.

CDR3 region: CSVEGATGKAFF. CDR3 bases: TGCAGCGTTGAAGGGGCGACAGGGAAAGCTTTCTTT. V gene TRBV29-1 combines with J gene TRBJ1-1, with 7 nucleotides matching TRBD1. The CDR3 extends over 12 amino acids. Trimming took 1 base from V and 9 from J; bases not matched to a gene: 5. Germline CDR1 and CDR2: SQVTM and ANQGSEA.

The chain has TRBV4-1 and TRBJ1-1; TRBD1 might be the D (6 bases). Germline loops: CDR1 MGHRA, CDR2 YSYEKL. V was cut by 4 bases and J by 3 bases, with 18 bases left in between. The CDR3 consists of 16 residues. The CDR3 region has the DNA TGCGCCAGCAGCCGGACGGACAGTAGAAGGGACACTGAAGCTTTCTTT. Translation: CASSRTDSRRDTEAFF.

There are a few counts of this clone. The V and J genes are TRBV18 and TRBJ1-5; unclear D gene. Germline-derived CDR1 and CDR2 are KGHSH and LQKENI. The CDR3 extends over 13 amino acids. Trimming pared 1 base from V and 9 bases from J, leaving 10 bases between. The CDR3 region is CASSPLDQPPQHF. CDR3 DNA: TGTGCCAGCTCACCACTGGATCAACCGCCCCAGCATTTT.

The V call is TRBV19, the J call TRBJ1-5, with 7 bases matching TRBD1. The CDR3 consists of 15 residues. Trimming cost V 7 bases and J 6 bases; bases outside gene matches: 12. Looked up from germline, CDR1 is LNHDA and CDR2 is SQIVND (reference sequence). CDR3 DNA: TGTGCCAGTACCGAGAGACAGGGAGGTATTCAGCCCCAGCATTTT. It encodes CASTERQGGIQPQHF.

CDR3 protein: CASSIMNQQETQYF. CDR3 sequence (DNA): TGTGCCAGTAGTATTATGAACCAGCAAGAGACCCAGTACTTC. The gene calls are TRBV19 and TRBJ2-5; D is uncertain. The V end lost 3 bases, the J end lost 2 bases, and 10 bases lay between the germline ends. Germline V lookup: CDR1 LNHDA, CDR2 SQIVND (reference sequence). The CDR3 extends over 14 amino acids.

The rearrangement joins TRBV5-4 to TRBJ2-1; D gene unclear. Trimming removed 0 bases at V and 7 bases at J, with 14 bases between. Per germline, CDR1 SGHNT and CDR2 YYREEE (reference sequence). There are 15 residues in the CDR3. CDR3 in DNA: TGTGCCAGCAGCTTGGAAAGGACCGTCGGTAATGAGCAGTTCTTC. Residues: CASSLERTVGNEQFF.

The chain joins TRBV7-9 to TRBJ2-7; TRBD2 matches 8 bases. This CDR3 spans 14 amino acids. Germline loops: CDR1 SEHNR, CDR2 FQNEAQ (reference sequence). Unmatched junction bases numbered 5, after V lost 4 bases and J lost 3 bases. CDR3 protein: CASSWTSTDYEQYF. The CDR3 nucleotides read TGTGCCAGCAGCTGGACTAGCACCGACTACGAGCAGTACTTC.

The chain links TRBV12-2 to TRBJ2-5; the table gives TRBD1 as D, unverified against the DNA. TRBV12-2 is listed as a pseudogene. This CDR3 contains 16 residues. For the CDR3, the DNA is TGTGCAAGTCGCTTAGCCGGACAGGGGGAAAGGGAGACCCAGTACTTC. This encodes CASRLAGQGERETQYF.

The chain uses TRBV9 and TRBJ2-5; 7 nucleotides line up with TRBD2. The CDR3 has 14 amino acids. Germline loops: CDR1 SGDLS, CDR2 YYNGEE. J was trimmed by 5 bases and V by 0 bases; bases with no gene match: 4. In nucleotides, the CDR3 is TGTGCCAGCAGCGTAGGGCTAGCGGTGGAGACCCAGTACTTC. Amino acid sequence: CASSVGLAVETQYF.

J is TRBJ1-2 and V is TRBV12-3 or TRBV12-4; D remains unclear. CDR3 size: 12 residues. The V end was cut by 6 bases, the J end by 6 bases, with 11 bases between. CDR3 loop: CASRLTENGYTF. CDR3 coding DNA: TGTGCCAGCAGGTTGACGGAAAATGGCTACACCTTC.

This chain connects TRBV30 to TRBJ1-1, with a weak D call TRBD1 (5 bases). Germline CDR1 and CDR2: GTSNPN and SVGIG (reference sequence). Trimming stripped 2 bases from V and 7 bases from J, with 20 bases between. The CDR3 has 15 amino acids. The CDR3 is CAWSRPLPLDSEAFF. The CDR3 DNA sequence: TGTGCCTGGAGTCGCCCGCTCCCTCTAGACAGTGAAGCTTTCTTT.

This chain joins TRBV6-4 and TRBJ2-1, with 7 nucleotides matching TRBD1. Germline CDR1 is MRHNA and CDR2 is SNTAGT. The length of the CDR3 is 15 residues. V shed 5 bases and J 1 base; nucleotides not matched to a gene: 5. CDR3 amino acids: CASSYEQGSYNEQFF. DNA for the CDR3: TGTGCCAGCAGTTATGAACAGGGGTCCTACAATGAGCAGTTCTTC.

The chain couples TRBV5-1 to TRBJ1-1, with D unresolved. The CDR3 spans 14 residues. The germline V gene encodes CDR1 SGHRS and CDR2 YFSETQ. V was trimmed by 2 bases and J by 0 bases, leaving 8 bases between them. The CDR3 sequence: CASSFGEMNTEAFF. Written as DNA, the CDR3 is TGCGCCAGCAGCTTTGGGGAGATGAACACTGAAGCTTTCTTT.

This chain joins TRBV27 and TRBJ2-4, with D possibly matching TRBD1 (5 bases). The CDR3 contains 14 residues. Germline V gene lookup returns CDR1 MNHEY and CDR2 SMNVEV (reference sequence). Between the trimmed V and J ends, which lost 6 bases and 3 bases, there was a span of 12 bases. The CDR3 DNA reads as TGTGCCAGCAGCCCTCAGGGTGGCAAAAACATTCAGTACTTC. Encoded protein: CASSPQGGKNIQYF.

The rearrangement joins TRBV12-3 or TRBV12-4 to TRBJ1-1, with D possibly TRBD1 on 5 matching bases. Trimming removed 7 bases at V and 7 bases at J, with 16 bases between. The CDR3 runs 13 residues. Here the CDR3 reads CASISDGANEAFF. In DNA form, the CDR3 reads TGTGCCAGCATTTCGGACGGGGCGAATGAAGCTTTCTTT.